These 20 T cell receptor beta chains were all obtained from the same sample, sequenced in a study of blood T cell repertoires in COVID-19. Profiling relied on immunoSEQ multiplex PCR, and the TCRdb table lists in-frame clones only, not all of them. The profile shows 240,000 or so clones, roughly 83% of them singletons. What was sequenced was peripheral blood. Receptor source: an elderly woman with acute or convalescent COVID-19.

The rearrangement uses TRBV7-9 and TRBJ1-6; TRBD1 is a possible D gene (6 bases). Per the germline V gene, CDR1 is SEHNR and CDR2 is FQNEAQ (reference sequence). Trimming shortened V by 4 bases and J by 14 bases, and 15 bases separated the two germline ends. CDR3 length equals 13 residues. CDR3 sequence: CASSSGTRGTLHF. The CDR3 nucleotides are TGTGCCAGCAGCTCCGGGACACGGGGCACCCTCCACTTT.

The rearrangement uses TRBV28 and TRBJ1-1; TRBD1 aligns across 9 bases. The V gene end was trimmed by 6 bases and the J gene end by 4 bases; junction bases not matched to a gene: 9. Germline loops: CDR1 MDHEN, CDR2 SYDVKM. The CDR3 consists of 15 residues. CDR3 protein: CASRSLGTGSTEAFF. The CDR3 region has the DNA TGTGCCAGCAGGTCTCTAGGGACAGGGAGCACTGAAGCTTTCTTT.

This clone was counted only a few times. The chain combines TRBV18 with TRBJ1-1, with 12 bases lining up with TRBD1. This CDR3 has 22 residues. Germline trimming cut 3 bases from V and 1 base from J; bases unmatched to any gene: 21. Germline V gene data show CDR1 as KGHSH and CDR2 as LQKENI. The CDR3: CASSPRGTGGRKAPFQNTEAFF. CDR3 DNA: TGTGCCAGCTCACCGCGTGGGACAGGGGGCCGGAAAGCCCCTTTCCAGAACACTGAAGCTTTCTTT. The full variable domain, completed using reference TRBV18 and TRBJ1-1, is NAGVMQNPRHLVRRRGQEARLRCSPMKGHSHVYWYRQLPEEGLKFMVYLQKENIIDESGMPKERFSAEFPKEGPSILRIQQVVRGDSAAYFCASSPRGTGGRKAPFQNTEAFFGQGTRLTVV.

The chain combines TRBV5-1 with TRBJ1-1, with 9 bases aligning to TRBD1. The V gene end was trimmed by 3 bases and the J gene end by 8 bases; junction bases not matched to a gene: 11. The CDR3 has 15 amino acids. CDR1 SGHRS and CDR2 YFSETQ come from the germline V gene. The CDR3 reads CASSSSPVGTGEAFF. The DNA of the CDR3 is TGCGCCAGCAGCTCCTCACCCGTAGGGACAGGGGAAGCTTTCTTT.

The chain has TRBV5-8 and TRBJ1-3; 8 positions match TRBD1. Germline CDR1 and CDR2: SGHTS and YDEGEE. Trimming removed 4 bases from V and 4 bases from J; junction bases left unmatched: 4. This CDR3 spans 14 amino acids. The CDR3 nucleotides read TGTGCCAGCAGCCCCCGGACAGGGGGAAACACCATATATTTT. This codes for CASSPRTGGNTIYF.

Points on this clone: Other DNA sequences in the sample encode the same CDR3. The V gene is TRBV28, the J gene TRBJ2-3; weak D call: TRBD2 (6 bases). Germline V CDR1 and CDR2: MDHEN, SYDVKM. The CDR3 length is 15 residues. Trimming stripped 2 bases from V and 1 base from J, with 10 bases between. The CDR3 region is CASSLRGGGTDTQYF. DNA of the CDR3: TGTGCCAGCAGTTTAAGGGGCGGGGGCACAGATACGCAGTATTTT. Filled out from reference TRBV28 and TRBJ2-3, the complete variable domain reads DVKVTQSSRYLVKRTGEKVFLECVQDMDHENMFWYRQDPGLGLRLIYFSYDVKMKEKGDIPEGYSVSREKKERFSLILESASTNQTSMYLCASSLRGGGTDTQYFGPGTRLTVL.

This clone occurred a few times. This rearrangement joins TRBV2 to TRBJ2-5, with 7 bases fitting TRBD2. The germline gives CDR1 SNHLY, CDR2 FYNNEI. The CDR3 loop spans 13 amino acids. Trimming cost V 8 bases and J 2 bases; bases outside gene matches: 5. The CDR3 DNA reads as TGTGCCAGCGAATACGGGGGGCAAGAGACCCAGTACTTC. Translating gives CASEYGGQETQYF.

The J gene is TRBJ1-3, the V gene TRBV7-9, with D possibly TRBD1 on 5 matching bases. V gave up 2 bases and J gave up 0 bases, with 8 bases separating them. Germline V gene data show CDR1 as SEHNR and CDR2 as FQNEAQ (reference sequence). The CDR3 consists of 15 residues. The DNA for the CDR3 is TGTGCCAGCAGCTTATTGGGGGGCTCTGGAAACACCATATATTTT. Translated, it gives CASSLLGGSGNTIYF.

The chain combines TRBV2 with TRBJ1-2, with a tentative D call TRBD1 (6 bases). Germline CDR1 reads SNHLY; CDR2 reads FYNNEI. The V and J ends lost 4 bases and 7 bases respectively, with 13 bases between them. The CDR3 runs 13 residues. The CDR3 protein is CASSGPQGAGYTF. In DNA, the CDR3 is TGTGCCAGCAGTGGTCCACAGGGTGCTGGCTACACCTTC.

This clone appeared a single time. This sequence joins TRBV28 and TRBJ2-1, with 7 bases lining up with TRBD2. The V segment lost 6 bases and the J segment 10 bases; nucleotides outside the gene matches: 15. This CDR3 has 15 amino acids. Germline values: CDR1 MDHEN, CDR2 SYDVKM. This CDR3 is CASSLSGAGTKEQFF. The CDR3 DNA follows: TGTGCCAGCAGCCTAAGCGGGGCAGGAACCAAAGAGCAGTTCTTC.

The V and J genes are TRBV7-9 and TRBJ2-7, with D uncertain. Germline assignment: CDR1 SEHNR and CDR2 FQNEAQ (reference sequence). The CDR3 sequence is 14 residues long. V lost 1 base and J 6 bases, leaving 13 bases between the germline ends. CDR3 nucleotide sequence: TGTGCCAGCAGCTTAGGAGCCACCCCGGGCGAGCAGTACTTC. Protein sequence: CASSLGATPGEQYF.

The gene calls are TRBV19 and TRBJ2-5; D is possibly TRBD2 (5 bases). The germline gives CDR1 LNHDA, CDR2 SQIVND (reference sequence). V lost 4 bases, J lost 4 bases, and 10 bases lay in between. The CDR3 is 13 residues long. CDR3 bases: TGTGCCAGTAGTAGTGGTCGGGGAGAGACCCAGTACTTC. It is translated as CASSSGRGETQYF.

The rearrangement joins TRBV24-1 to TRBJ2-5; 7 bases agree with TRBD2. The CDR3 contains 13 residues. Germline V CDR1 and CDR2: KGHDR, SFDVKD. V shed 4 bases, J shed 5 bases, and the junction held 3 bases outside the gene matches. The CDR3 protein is CATSEAGQETQYF. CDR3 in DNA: TGTGCCACCAGTGAAGCGGGGCAGGAGACCCAGTACTTC.

CDR3 nucleotide sequence: TGTGCCAGCACCTTGGGGTATGACAGTGGCTACACCTTC. This gives the protein CASTLGYDSGYTF. The chain links TRBV28 to TRBJ1-2; D might be TRBD1 (5 bases). The CDR3 length is 13 residues. Trimming removed 7 bases at V and 7 bases at J, with 16 bases between. Per the germline V gene, CDR1 is MDHEN and CDR2 is SYDVKM.

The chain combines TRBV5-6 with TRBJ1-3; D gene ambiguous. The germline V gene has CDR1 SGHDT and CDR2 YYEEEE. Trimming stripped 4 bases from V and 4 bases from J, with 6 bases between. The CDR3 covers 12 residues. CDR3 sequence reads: CASSPRGNTIYF. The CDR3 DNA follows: TGTGCCAGCAGCCCCCGGGGAAACACCATATATTTT.

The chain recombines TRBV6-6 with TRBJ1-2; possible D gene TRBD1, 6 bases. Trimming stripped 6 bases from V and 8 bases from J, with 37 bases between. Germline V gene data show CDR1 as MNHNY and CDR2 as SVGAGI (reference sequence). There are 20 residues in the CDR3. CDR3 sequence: CASSPRKGPDRSYSRRGYTF. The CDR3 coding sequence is TGTGCCAGCAGCCCGAGAAAAGGACCCGACAGGTCCTACTCCCGACGGGGCTACACCTTC.

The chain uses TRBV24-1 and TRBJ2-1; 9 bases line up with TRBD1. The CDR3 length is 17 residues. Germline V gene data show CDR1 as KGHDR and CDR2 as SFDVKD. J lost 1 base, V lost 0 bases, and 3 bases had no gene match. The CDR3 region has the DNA TGTGCCACCAGTGATTTGCCCGGGACAGGGTCCTACAATGAGCAGTTCTTC. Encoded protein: CATSDLPGTGSYNEQFF.

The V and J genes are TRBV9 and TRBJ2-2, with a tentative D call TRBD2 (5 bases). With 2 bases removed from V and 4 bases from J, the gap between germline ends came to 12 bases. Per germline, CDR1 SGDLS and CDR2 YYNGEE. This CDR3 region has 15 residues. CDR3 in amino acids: CASSVRGLGTGELFF. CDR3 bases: TGTGCCAGCAGCGTTAGAGGGTTAGGCACCGGGGAGCTGTTTTTT. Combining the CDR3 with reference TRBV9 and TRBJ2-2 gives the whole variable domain DSGVTQTPKHLITATGQRVTLRCSPRSGDLSVYWYQQSLDQGLQFLIQYYNGEERAKGNILERFSAQQFPDLHSELNLSSLELGDSALYFCASSVRGLGTGELFFGEGSRLTVL.

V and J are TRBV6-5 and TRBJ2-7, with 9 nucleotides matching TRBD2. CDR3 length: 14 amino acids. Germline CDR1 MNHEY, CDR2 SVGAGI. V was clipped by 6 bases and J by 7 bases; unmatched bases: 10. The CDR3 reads CASRSSGLAKEQYF. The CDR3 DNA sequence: TGTGCCAGCAGGTCCTCGGGACTAGCTAAAGAGCAGTACTTC.

The CDR3, as DNA: TGTGCCAGCAGCTTAGGGGGGGACACTGAAGCTTTCTTT. Encoded protein: CASSLGGDTEAFF. The chain carries TRBV7-8 and TRBJ1-1; a weak D match, TRBD1 (5 bases). The CDR3 has 13 amino acids. Trimming took 1 base from V and 3 from J, leaving 6 bases between them. The germline gives CDR1 SGHVS, CDR2 FQNEAQ.